This T cell receptor (beta chain) was retrieved from a study of T cell responses to AZD1222 COVID-19 vaccine. Broader study findings: Only 6 or 7 AZD1222 recipients tested seropositive at baseline. All repertoire sampling was performed exclusively after the peak T cell response. Regions left unmutated in variants are reportedly the target of nearly half of spike-specific TCRs. In a largely white British group with more females than males, clonal diversity was possibly underestimated.

Germline V gene sequence: CDR1 LNHDA, CDR2 SQIVND (reference sequence). This CDR3 contains 15 residues. V lost 5 bases and J 0 bases, leaving 14 bases between the germline ends. Sequenced by immunoSEQ multiplex PCR; TCRdb stores in-frame clones only, minus some. The table has around 140,000 clones, 90% to 95% seen once. With regard to this clone: Its antigen is unidentified.

The material was peripheral blood, obtained on day 0 of AZD1222 vaccination. The chain employs TRBV19 and TRBJ2-7; no definite D call. This TCR derives from an adult in good health. DNA of the CDR3: TGTGCCAGTAGTGGGTCGGTCGGTAGCTCCTACGAGCAGTACTTC. It translates to CASSGSVGSSYEQYF.